This TCR beta chain was profiled in a study of T cell changes during pregnancy in multiple sclerosis. The CDR3 is made up of 16 amino acids. J was trimmed by 1 base and V by 5 bases; bases with no gene match: 7. CDR1 and CDR2 (germline): SNHLY, FYNNEI. Sequencing was performed with immunoSEQ multiplex PCR; in TCRdb, only in-frame clones are kept and a portion is missing. This sample has fewer than 110,000 clones; 85% to 95% occur once, and the top ten carry roughly 0.88%. The receptor was isolated from a female donor with multiple sclerosis, enrolled in a pregnancy study. Here the sequenced sample was peripheral blood, taken after pregnancy. The J gene is TRBJ1-1, the V gene TRBV2; 10 positions agree with TRBD1. For the CDR3, the DNA is TGTGCCAGCAGTAGCCGACAGGGGGCACAGAACACTGAAGCTTTCTTT. Its translation: CASSSRQGAQNTEAFF.